The 14 T cell receptor beta chains listed next were all sequenced from one sample in a study of cytomegalovirus exposure and HLA in healthy donors. The PCR employed 60 Vbeta primers together with 13 Jbeta primers. This table comes from immunoSEQ multiplex PCR, and its TCRdb copy is limited to in-frame clones, with some not included. This sample carries some 60,000 clones, 75% to 90% of them seen once, and the ten largest clones take nearly 4%. Sequencing was carried out using PBMCs. These receptors were collected from a woman aged 40 to 50 in good health and CMV-seronegative.

V gene TRBV14 combines with J gene TRBJ2-1; TRBD1 aligns across 11 bases. The germline V gene has CDR1 SGHDN and CDR2 FVKESK. Trimming cost V 4 bases and J 7 bases; bases outside gene matches: 6. The CDR3 is 15 residues long. CDR3 region: CASSLPDRGPNEQFF. The CDR3 coding sequence is TGTGCCAGCAGCCTTCCGGACAGGGGGCCGAATGAGCAGTTCTTC.

This clone was counted a single time. The chain is built from TRBV11-3 and TRBJ2-3; a weak D match, TRBD1 (6 bases). The V gene lost 4 bases and the J gene lost 4 bases, with 15 bases spanning the gap. Germline CDR1 SGHNT, CDR2 YENEEA. The CDR3 covers 15 residues. CDR3 sequence (DNA): TGTGCCAGCAGCTACGCCGGTGGGGGCCCAGATACGCAGTATTTT. Its protein product is CASSYAGGGPDTQYF.

V gene TRBV29-1 combines with J gene TRBJ2-1; 11 nucleotides line up with TRBD2. V dropped 6 bases and J dropped 7; count of bases not matched to a gene: 11. Germline V gene sequence: CDR1 SQVTM, CDR2 ANQGSEA. The CDR3 spans 15 residues. The CDR3 is CSVAGTSGLRNEQFF. The DNA of the CDR3 is TGCAGCGTAGCAGGGACTAGCGGACTAAGGAATGAGCAGTTCTTC.

J is TRBJ2-5 and V is TRBV2; weak D call: TRBD2 (6 bases). V lost 4 bases and J lost 5, with 14 bases in between. The germline gives CDR1 SNHLY, CDR2 FYNNEI. The CDR3 has 14 residues. In DNA, the CDR3 is TGTGCCAGCAGTGTCCTCGGGAGTGGGGAGACCCAGTACTTC. Protein product: CASSVLGSGETQYF. The whole variable domain, remainder taken from reference TRBV2 and TRBJ2-5, is EPEVTQTPSHQVTQMGQEVILRCVPISNHLYFYWYRQILGQKVEFLVSFYNNEISEKSEIFDDQFSVERPDGSNFTLKIRSTKLEDSAMYFCASSVLGSGETQYFGPGTRLLVL.

This chain joins TRBV28 and TRBJ2-5, with D perhaps matching TRBD2 (5 bases). The end of the DNA aligns better with TRBJ2-7, so the J call may be wrong. The germline gives CDR1 MDHEN, CDR2 SYDVKM. CDR3 length equals 14 residues. Written as DNA, the CDR3 is TGTGCCAGCAGTTGGACTGGAGTGCTCTACGAGCAGTACTTC. This sequence encodes CASSWTGVLYEQYF.

The chain is built from TRBV5-1 and TRBJ1-2; 7 nucleotides agree with TRBD1. V lost 4 bases and J lost 4; bases outside the gene matches: 10. The CDR3 length is 15 residues. CDR1 SGHRS and CDR2 YFSETQ come from the germline V gene. CDR3 amino acids: CASSTQTGTPYGYTF. As DNA, the CDR3 is TGCGCCAGCAGCACTCAGACAGGGACTCCCTATGGCTACACCTTC.

The V and J genes are TRBV28 and TRBJ1-1; no reliable D call. V lost 11 bases to trimming and J lost 1 base, with 8 bases between them. This CDR3 contains 11 residues. Germline values: CDR1 MDHEN, CDR2 SYDVKM. CDR3 in amino acids: CAANRNTEAFF. The CDR3 nucleotides are TGTGCCGCCAACAGGAACACTGAAGCTTTCTTT.

This clone was observed a handful of times. This rearrangement joins TRBV21-1 to TRBJ2-7; TRBD1, the table's D call, lacks a check against the DNA. TRBV21-1 is classified as a pseudogene. This CDR3 region has 18 residues. The CDR3 region is CASSKGDQPGQGSYEQYF. In DNA, the CDR3 is TGTGCCAGCAGCAAAGGCGATCAACCGGGACAGGGTTCCTACGAGCAGTACTTC.

This chain uses TRBV7-2 with TRBJ1-4; 7 nucleotides match TRBD1. The junction had 8 bases not matched to a gene; V was cut back by 5 bases and J by 8 bases. The CDR3 has 14 residues. The germline V gene has CDR1 SGHTA and CDR2 FQGNSA. CDR3 sequence (DNA): TGTGCCAGCAGCCCCGGGACAGCGTTGGAAAAACTGTTTTTT. It yields the protein CASSPGTALEKLFF. Drawing the rest from reference TRBV7-2 and TRBJ1-4, the complete variable domain is GAGVSQSPSNKVTEKGKDVELRCDPISGHTALYWYRQSLGQGLEFLIYFQGNSAPDKSGLPSDRFSAERTGGSVSTLTIQRTQQEDSAVYLCASSPGTALEKLFFGSGTQLSVL.

This rearrangement joins TRBV2 to TRBJ1-3; D is unresolved. Trimming shortened V by 7 bases and J by 2 bases, and 9 bases separated the two germline ends. Germline V lookup: CDR1 SNHLY, CDR2 FYNNEI. This CDR3 region has 13 residues. This CDR3 is CASMPTPGNTIYF. DNA of the CDR3: TGTGCCAGCATGCCTACCCCTGGAAACACCATATATTTT.

This clone has a handful of counts. V and J are TRBV28 and TRBJ1-1; D is unclear. There are 14 residues in the CDR3. From germline, CDR1 is MDHEN and CDR2 SYDVKM. V was clipped by 3 bases and J by 7 bases, with 15 bases between them. The CDR3 spells CASSLPEGGLEAFF. The CDR3 DNA sequence: TGTGCCAGCAGTTTGCCCGAGGGAGGGCTTGAAGCTTTCTTT.

Comment on this clone: One end of the junction varies from germline; a read error may be responsible. The rearrangement links TRBV4-1 to TRBJ2-5, with 8 bases aligning to TRBD1. Germline V gene lookup returns CDR1 MGHRA and CDR2 YSYEKL. The CDR3 has 14 residues. The CDR3 protein is CASSQGVTGERGHF. The CDR3 DNA reads as TGCGCCAGCAGCCAGGGGGTGACAGGGGAGCGAGGACACTTC.

The gene calls are TRBV5-1 and TRBJ1-3; perhaps TRBD1 as D (6 bases). CDR1 and CDR2 (germline): SGHRS, YFSETQ. The CDR3 runs 15 residues. Trimming took 0 bases from V and 1 from J, leaving 8 bases between them. This CDR3 reads CASSLAGTSGNTIYF. CDR3 DNA: TGCGCCAGCAGCTTGGCCGGGACATCTGGAAACACCATATATTTT.

This clone was detected only a few times. The rearrangement links TRBV28 to TRBJ2-1; D is perhaps TRBD1 (6 bases). Germline V gene data show CDR1 as MDHEN and CDR2 as SYDVKM. The CDR3 covers 14 residues. The ends were cut back, 5 bases at V and 8 bases at J, with 16 bases in the middle. This CDR3 reads CASSTLDSVYEQFF. The CDR3 coding sequence is TGTGCCAGCAGTACATTGGACAGTGTATATGAGCAGTTCTTC.